Below are 18 T cell receptor beta chains sequenced from a single sample in a study of regulatory T cells in long-lasting Graves disease. As to time point: newly diagnosed GD, antithyroid drugs for less than 3 months. PBMC RNA served as the TCR library source. Libraries of TCR beta came from iRepertoire HTBI primers plus Arm-PCR of CDR3 regions. TCRdb independently ran MiXCR on the multiplex PCR reads; one entry per CDR3 protein. The sample holds roughly 320,000 distinct CDR3 sequences; 16% are singletons and the top ten take 25% to 30%. These sequences were also reported in another study, on T cells in Graves' hyperthyroidism and ophthalmopathy.

The sample here was peripheral blood mononuclear cells (PBMCs), taken at new diagnosis, from a patient treated with antithyroid drugs. The receptors were sampled from a man in his forties with Graves disease.

The J gene is TRBJ2-7, the V gene TRBV18, with 11 positions matching TRBD1. V gave up 3 bases and J gave up 5 bases; unmatched junction bases: 6. CDR1 is KGHSH, CDR2 LQKENI, per germline. The CDR3 runs 15 residues. CDR3 nucleotides: TGTGCCAGCTCACCGCCGGGACAGGGGGTGAACGAGCAGTACTTC. Protein sequence: CASSPPGQGVNEQYF.

This clonotype has a count of ten or more. CDR3 region: CAWSAGGYQPQHF. The CDR3 bases are TGTGCCTGGAGTGCAGGGGGCTACCAGCCCCAGCATTTT. This chain connects TRBV30 to TRBJ1-5; TRBD1 matches at 8 bases. Germline V gene data show CDR1 as GTSNPN and CDR2 as SVGIG (reference sequence). This CDR3 is built from 13 residues. After removal of 1 base from V and 7 bases from J, the junction contained 3 bases not matched to a gene.

This clonotype has more than one count but fewer than ten. This chain links TRBV25-1 with TRBJ2-5; D call uncertain. Trimming removed 4 bases from V and 2 bases from J, with 8 bases in between. The CDR3 covers 13 residues. CDR1 is MGHDK and CDR2 is SYGVNS in the germline V gene. CDR3 DNA: TGTGCCAGCAGTGGAATCAATCAAGAGACCCAGTACTTC. Translated, it gives CASSGINQETQYF.

This chain joins TRBV4-3 and TRBJ1-1; the D is unclear. Trimming left V 3 bases short and J 0 bases short, with 17 bases between. Germline CDR1 and CDR2: LGHNA and YSLEER. The CDR3 runs to 17 residues. CDR3 region: CASSQAWRVTMNTEAFF. In DNA, the CDR3 is TGCGCCAGCAGCCAGGCCTGGCGTGTGACGATGAACACTGAAGCTTTCTTT.

About this clonotype itself: With a much larger clone just one base away, this may be a read error. The rearrangement links TRBV7-9 to TRBJ1-1; possibly TRBD1 for D (6 bases). Per the germline V gene, CDR1 is SEHNR and CDR2 is FQNEAQ (reference sequence). The CDR3 sequence is 18 residues long. The CDR3 bases are TGTACCAGCAGCTTAGATTGGGGGGCAGCTGATATGAACACTGAAGCTTTCTTT. Protein sequence: CTSSLDWGAADMNTEAFF.

J is TRBJ1-6 and V is TRBV12-3 or TRBV12-4, with D uncertain. Trimming stripped 6 bases from V and 12 bases from J, with 18 bases between. CDR3 length: 14 residues. The CDR3 region is CASRSSSKGRPLHF. The CDR3 DNA reads TGTGCCAGCAGATCATCCTCCAAGGGCAGACCCCTCCACTTT.

This clonotype was counted at least ten times. The rearrangement uses TRBV6-1 and TRBJ2-4; no clear D gene. The V and J ends lost 5 bases and 0 bases respectively, with 2 bases between them. Germline values: CDR1 MNHNS, CDR2 SASEGT. The CDR3 is made up of 12 amino acids. This chain's CDR3 is CASSLAKNIQYF. Here the CDR3 DNA reads TGTGCCAGCAGTCTAGCCAAAAACATTCAGTACTTC.

This clonotype showed up many times. The chain recombines TRBV24-1 with TRBJ2-1; 12 nucleotides agree with TRBD2. Germline V gene sequence: CDR1 KGHDR, CDR2 SFDVKD. The junction had 8 bases not matched to a gene; V was cut back by 3 bases and J by 6 bases. The CDR3 consists of 17 residues. The CDR3 nucleotides read TGTGCCACCAGTGATAGGATTGGACTAGCGGGGTCCAATGAGCAGTTCTTC. As protein: CATSDRIGLAGSNEQFF.

At least ten counts were recorded for this clonotype. This rearrangement joins TRBV9 to TRBJ1-1; 8 positions match TRBD1. This CDR3 has 15 amino acids. The germline V gene has CDR1 SGDLS and CDR2 YYNGEE. With 4 bases clipped from V and 2 bases from J, the junction kept 7 bases outside the gene matches. CDR3 in DNA: TGTGCCAGCAGCAACGACAGGGGAGGAAACACTGAAGCTTTCTTT. This encodes CASSNDRGGNTEAFF. Looking up the rest from reference TRBV9 and TRBJ1-1 gives the full variable domain: DSGVTQTPKHLITATGQRVTLRCSPRSGDLSVYWYQQSLDQGLQFLIQYYNGEERAKGNILERFSAQQFPDLHSELNLSSLELGDSALYFCASSNDRGGNTEAFFGQGTRLTVV.

This chain connects TRBV28 to TRBJ2-3; 8 bases align to TRBD1. The J call is uncertain, as TRBJ2-7 better fits the DNA end. Germline CDR1 is MDHEN and CDR2 is SYDVKM. The CDR3 is made up of 14 amino acids. CDR3 DNA: TGTGCCAGCAGGCGCGGACAGGGTTCAAGCGAACAGTACTTC. Translated, it gives CASRRGQGSSEQYF.

The chain recombines TRBV28 with TRBJ2-7; D possibly corresponds to TRBD2 (5 bases). Per the germline V gene, CDR1 is MDHEN and CDR2 is SYDVKM. V was trimmed by 8 bases and J by 2 bases, leaving 16 bases between them. The CDR3 consists of 14 residues. The CDR3 DNA reads TGTGCCAGCTCCGGAGAAGGACTGCCCTACGAGCAGTACTTC. The encoded protein is CASSGEGLPYEQYF.

This clonotype was observed many times. The genes are TRBV6-9 and TRBJ2-1; a possible D gene is TRBD1 (7 bases). V lost 3 bases, J lost 3 bases, and 12 bases lay in between. This CDR3 comprises 15 residues. Germline CDR1 reads MNHGY; CDR2 reads SVAAGI. The CDR3 protein is CASSYRGDGYNEQFF. Written as DNA, the CDR3 is TGTGCCAGCAGTTACAGGGGGGATGGCTACAATGAGCAGTTCTTC.

This clonotype was seen ten or more times. Germline is not matched at one junction end, which may reflect a read error. This chain uses TRBV13 with TRBJ2-5, with D possibly matching TRBD2 (6 bases). The germline CDR1 and CDR2 sequences are PRHDT and FYEKMQ (reference sequence). The CDR3 totals 15 residues. DNA of the CDR3: TGTGCCAGCAGCCTAGGCTGGTTGGGAGGAGAGACCCAGTACTTC. Amino acids: CASSLGWLGGETQYF.

This clonotype appeared many times. The V and J genes are TRBV2 and TRBJ2-7; D is unclear. From germline, CDR1 is SNHLY and CDR2 FYNNEI. The CDR3 spans 11 residues. The V end lost 7 bases, the J end lost 4 bases, and 8 bases lay between the germline ends. CDR3 sequence reads: CASTLRYEQYF. DNA of the CDR3: TGTGCCAGCACCCTTAGGTACGAGCAGTACTTC. Full variable domain (rest looked up from reference TRBV2 and TRBJ2-7): EPEVTQTPSHQVTQMGQEVILRCVPISNHLYFYWYRQILGQKVEFLVSFYNNEISEKSEIFDDQFSVERPDGSNFTLKIRSTKLEDSAMYFCASTLRYEQYFGPGTRLTVT.

This clonotype was detected only a few times. The chain joins TRBV15 to TRBJ2-7; TRBD1 agrees at 7 bases. The J segment lost 3 bases and the V segment lost 0 bases, leaving 5 bases of the junction unmatched. The germline gives CDR1 LNHNV, CDR2 YYDKDF (reference sequence). The length of the CDR3 is 15 residues. The CDR3 nucleotides read TGTGCCACCAGCAGAGAGAGGGGGCTTGTCTACGAGCAGTACTTC. It yields the protein CATSRERGLVYEQYF.

The chain combines TRBV18 with TRBJ2-7; TRBD2 might be the D (5 bases). Trimming pared 3 bases from V and 1 base from J, leaving 10 bases between. CDR1 and CDR2 from the germline V gene are KGHSH and LQKENI. The CDR3 has 14 residues. The CDR3 sequence is CASSPHGVSYEQYF. For the CDR3, the DNA is TGTGCCAGCTCACCTCACGGGGTTTCCTACGAGCAGTACTTC.

This clonotype was found a few times. The chain combines TRBV28 with TRBJ1-2; D perhaps matches TRBD1 (6 bases). Germline CDR1 is MDHEN and CDR2 is SYDVKM. Trimming removed 3 bases at V and 7 bases at J, with 18 bases between. This CDR3 spans 15 amino acids. The CDR3 bases are TGTGCCAGCAGTTTTCGGGGGCCCGGGGATGGTGGCTACACCTTC. Protein product: CASSFRGPGDGGYTF.

At least ten counts were recorded for this clonotype. This chain links TRBV5-1 with TRBJ2-3, with 8 positions matching TRBD2. The CDR3 has 16 residues. V lost 6 bases, J lost 0 bases, and 9 bases stayed unmatched. CDR1 and CDR2 (germline): SGHRS, YFSETQ. The CDR3 DNA sequence: TGCGCCAGCAAACCCCTCGGCGGGGGGAGCACAGATACGCAGTATTTT. It codes for CASKPLGGGSTDTQYF.